Here is one T cell receptor beta chain with its context. Germline V gives CDR1 PRHDT, CDR2 FYEKMQ (reference sequence). The CDR3 runs 15 residues. The V segment lost 2 bases and the J segment 0 bases; nucleotides outside the gene matches: 0. The sample belongs to a study of blood T cell repertoires in COVID-19. Study in general: The United States, Italy and Spain supplied acute and convalescent COVID-19 samples.

In the study's own analysis: Amplification of reference gene primers provided the estimated nucleated cell counts. TCRdb's copy holds only in-frame clones and misses some; the assay was immunoSEQ multiplex PCR. The V and J calls and clone size come from that table; D and trimming were worked out from the DNA. In the table there are some 150,000 clones, 80% to 90% of which are singletons. J is TRBJ2-2 and V is TRBV13; TRBD2 matches at 7 bases. Specimen: peripheral blood. This receptor was taken from a woman aged 55-70 years with COVID-19, enrolled during active disease. CDR3 sequence: CASSLLAANTGELFF. The DNA of the CDR3 is TGTGCCAGCAGCTTACTAGCGGCGAACACCGGGGAGCTGTTTTTT.